Listed below are T cell receptor beta chains from one sample, sequenced in a study of blood T cell repertoires in COVID-19. Sequencing was performed with immunoSEQ multiplex PCR; in TCRdb, only in-frame clones are kept and a portion is missing. In the table there are around 140,000 clones, about 83% of which are singletons. Sequencing was performed on peripheral blood. All receptors derive from a young man with COVID-19, enrolled during active disease. The CDR3 runs from the conserved cysteine through the conserved F or W. A D gene is named only where the DNA matches it firmly. Not every row has a clone size; where given, it reads once, few, many or a size class.

J gene: TRBJ2-1; D gene: TRBD2; V gene: TRBV9; clone size: NA; CDR3 DNA: TGTGCCAGCAGCACCGGGAGCGGGATTGAGCAGTTCTTC; CDR3 protein: CASSTGSGIEQFF
J gene: TRBJ1-6; D gene: NA; V gene: TRBV5-6; clone size: NA; CDR3 DNA: TGTGCCAGCAGCGTCCAACGGGGGTCCTATAATTCACCCCTCCACTTT; CDR3 protein: CASSVQRGSYNSPLHF
J gene: TRBJ2-3; D gene: TRBD2; V gene: TRBV4-2; clone size: NA; CDR3 DNA: TGTGCCAGCAGCCAAGATAGCGCTAGCGGGAATACGCAGTATTTT; CDR3 protein: CASSQDSASGNTQYF
J gene: TRBJ2-5; D gene: TRBD2; V gene: TRBV5-6; clone size: NA; CDR3 DNA: TGTGCCAGCAGCTTGGACCAGCCGGGGGGGACCCAGTACTTC; CDR3 protein: CASSLDQPGGTQYF
J gene: TRBJ2-1; D gene: TRBD1; V gene: TRBV10-3; clone size: few; CDR3 DNA: TGTGCCATCAACCCGGGACAGGGACATGAGCAGTTCTTC; CDR3 protein: CAINPGQGHEQFF
J gene: TRBJ1-1; D gene: TRBD1; V gene: TRBV20-1; clone size: few; CDR3 DNA: TGCAGTGCTAGTGCGCCCAGACAGGGGAACACTGAAGCTTTCTTT; CDR3 protein: CSASAPRQGNTEAFF
J gene: TRBJ1-4; D gene: TRBD1; V gene: TRBV6-5; clone size: NA; CDR3 DNA: TGTGCCAGCAGTTACTCGGGACAGGCGAGTGAAAAACTGTTTTTT; CDR3 protein: CASSYSGQASEKLFF
J gene: TRBJ2-7; D gene: TRBD2; V gene: TRBV19; clone size: NA; CDR3 DNA: TGTGCCAGTAGTGCCCAAACTAGCGGGAGCTACGAGCAGTACTTC; CDR3 protein: CASSAQTSGSYEQYF
J gene: TRBJ1-3; D gene: TRBD1; V gene: TRBV9; clone size: once; CDR3 DNA: TGTGCCAGCAGCGTAGAGGGGGCTTCAGGAAACACCATATATTTT; CDR3 protein: CASSVEGASGNTIYF
J gene: TRBJ2-1; D gene: TRBD2; V gene: TRBV4-1; clone size: NA; CDR3 DNA: TGCGCCAGCAGTCCCCCCGGGAGGCCCTACAATGAGCAGTTCTTC; CDR3 protein: CASSPPGRPYNEQFF
J gene: TRBJ2-2; D gene: TRBD2; V gene: TRBV30; clone size: NA; CDR3 DNA: TGTGCCTGGAGTGTAGGAGCGGGAGGGCCGGGAACCGGGGAGCTGTTTTTT; CDR3 protein: CAWSVGAGGPGTGELFF
J gene: TRBJ1-1; D gene: NA; V gene: TRBV19; clone size: NA; CDR3 DNA: TGTGCCAGTAGGTCAACTGGACAGACCTTTGAAGCTTTCTTT; CDR3 protein: CASRSTGQTFEAFF
J gene: TRBJ2-1; D gene: TRBD2; V gene: TRBV19; clone size: NA; CDR3 DNA: TGTGCCAGCCAAGGCGGGGCGGGAGGGGGAAATTACTACAATGAGCAGTTCTTC; CDR3 protein: CASQGGAGGGNYYNEQFF
J gene: TRBJ1-6; D gene: NA; V gene: TRBV6-1; clone size: NA; CDR3 DNA: TGTGCCAGCAGTGGGGGGAGGGCAACTCCTTCGTCACCCCTCCACTTT; CDR3 protein: CASSGGRATPSSPLHF
J gene: TRBJ2-2; D gene: TRBD1; V gene: TRBV19; clone size: few; CDR3 DNA: TGTGCCAGTAGTCAACCGGGACAGGTCACCGGGGAGCTGTTTTTT; CDR3 protein: CASSQPGQVTGELFF
J gene: TRBJ2-7; D gene: TRBD2; V gene: TRBV11-2; clone size: NA; CDR3 DNA: TGTGCCAGCAGCTTAGAATTCGGTCCTAGCGGGCAGCAGTACTTC; CDR3 protein: CASSLEFGPSGQQYF
J gene: TRBJ1-1; D gene: TRBD1; V gene: TRBV19; clone size: NA; CDR3 DNA: TGTGCCAGTAGCAAGGACAGGATGATGAACACTGAAGCTTTCTTT; CDR3 protein: CASSKDRMMNTEAFF
J gene: TRBJ1-6; D gene: TRBD1; V gene: TRBV2; clone size: NA; CDR3 DNA: TGTGCCAGCAGTGTTCAGGGGGTTGGGTCACCCCTCCACTTT; CDR3 protein: CASSVQGVGSPLHF
J gene: TRBJ2-6; D gene: TRBD1; V gene: TRBV19; clone size: NA; CDR3 DNA: TGTGCCAGTAGTAGTGGACAGGGAGCGCACTCTGGGGCCAACGTCCTGACTTTC; CDR3 protein: CASSSGQGAHSGANVLTF
J gene: TRBJ1-3; D gene: NA; V gene: TRBV5-1; clone size: NA; CDR3 DNA: TGCGCCAGCAGTCCTGGGCGAAGTGGAAACACCATATATTTT; CDR3 protein: CASSPGRSGNTIYF
J gene: TRBJ2-2; D gene: TRBD2; V gene: TRBV5-1; clone size: few; CDR3 DNA: TGCGCCAGCAGCTTGGACAGCGGGAGGGTGTCCGGGGAGCTGTTTTTT; CDR3 protein: CASSLDSGRVSGELFF
J gene: TRBJ2-7; D gene: TRBD1; V gene: TRBV7-9; clone size: NA; CDR3 DNA: TGTGCCAGCAGCCTTACGGACAGGTACGAGCAGTACTTC; CDR3 protein: CASSLTDRYEQYF
J gene: TRBJ2-2; D gene: TRBD1; V gene: TRBV28; clone size: many; CDR3 DNA: TGTGCCAGCAGTTTAGCCCGGGACAGTTACACCGGGGAGCTGTTTTTT; CDR3 protein: CASSLARDSYTGELFF
J gene: TRBJ2-7; D gene: TRBD1; V gene: TRBV7-2; clone size: NA; CDR3 DNA: TGTGCCAGCAGCTTAGCCGGGACAGGATTCTTCTACGAGCAGTACTTC; CDR3 protein: CASSLAGTGFFYEQYF
J gene: TRBJ1-1; D gene: NA; V gene: TRBV5-4; clone size: NA; CDR3 DNA: TGTGCCAGCAGCTTGGATTATCGCACTGAAGCTTTCTTT; CDR3 protein: CASSLDYRTEAFF
J gene: TRBJ2-3; D gene: TRBD2; V gene: TRBV18; clone size: NA; CDR3 DNA: TGTGCCAGCTCACCACCGGGACTAGCGGGAGGAGGAGATACGCAGTATTTT; CDR3 protein: CASSPPGLAGGGDTQYF
J gene: TRBJ1-3; D gene: NA; V gene: TRBV5-1; clone size: NA; CDR3 DNA: TGCGCCAGCAGTTGGGACAATTCTCCTGGAAACACCATATATTTT; CDR3 protein: CASSWDNSPGNTIYF
J gene: TRBJ2-7; D gene: TRBD2; V gene: TRBV11-2; clone size: NA; CDR3 DNA: TGTGCCAGCAGCTTAGTTCTAGCGGGATTAGCCTACGAGCAGTACTTC; CDR3 protein: CASSLVLAGLAYEQYF
J gene: TRBJ1-6; D gene: TRBD1; V gene: TRBV30; clone size: NA; CDR3 DNA: TGTGCCTGGAGTGTACCCGGGACAGGGAATTCACCCCTCCACTTT; CDR3 protein: CAWSVPGTGNSPLHF
J gene: TRBJ2-7; D gene: TRBD1; V gene: TRBV5-6; clone size: NA; CDR3 DNA: TGTGCCAGCAGCTCGGGACAGAGGGGAGCTTACGAGCAGTACTTC; CDR3 protein: CASSSGQRGAYEQYF
J gene: TRBJ1-5; D gene: NA; V gene: TRBV6-6; clone size: NA; CDR3 DNA: TGTGCCAGCAGTTACTCGAATAGTCAGCCCCAGCATTTT; CDR3 protein: CASSYSNSQPQHF
J gene: TRBJ1-3; D gene: NA; V gene: TRBV19; clone size: NA; CDR3 DNA: TGTGCCAGTAGTAGAACAGGCGGATCTGGAAACACCATATATTTT; CDR3 protein: CASSRTGGSGNTIYF
J gene: TRBJ2-1; D gene: TRBD2; V gene: TRBV7-2; clone size: NA; CDR3 DNA: TGTGCCAGCAGCTTATTTGGTTTATCTAGCGGCTTCTACAATGAGCAGTTCTTC; CDR3 protein: CASSLFGLSSGFYNEQFF
J gene: TRBJ1-1; D gene: NA; V gene: TRBV2; clone size: NA; CDR3 DNA: TGTGCCAGCACTTACAACAGGGTGAGGATGGCTGAAGCTTTCTTT; CDR3 protein: CASTYNRVRMAEAFF
J gene: TRBJ2-2; D gene: TRBD1; V gene: TRBV30; clone size: NA; CDR3 DNA: TGTGCCTGGAATCGCCAGACAGGGCGGGACACCGGGGAGCTGTTTTTT; CDR3 protein: CAWNRQTGRDTGELFF
J gene: TRBJ2-7; D gene: TRBD1; V gene: TRBV4-2; clone size: NA; CDR3 DNA: TGTGCCAGCAGCCAAGAATATTGGGACAGCGCCTACGAGCAGTACTTC; CDR3 protein: CASSQEYWDSAYEQYF